This is a list of T cell receptor beta chains from one sample in a study of blood T cell repertoires in COVID-19. Sequencing used immunoSEQ multiplex PCR; TCRdb keeps in-frame clones, though not all of them. The data hold a few hundred thousand clones, with roughly four fifths observed a single time. Sample: PBMCs or T cells enriched from blood (not recorded which). These receptors originate from a woman aged 45 to 65 who had recovered from COVID-19. The CDR3 runs from the conserved cysteine through the conserved F or W. A D gene is named only where the DNA matches it firmly. Some rows mark clone size as missing; the rest say once, few, many or name a class of expanded clone.

d_call	cdr3_length	v_call	j_call	clone_size	cdr3_nt	cdr3_aa
.	14	TRBV7-9	TRBJ1-3	.	TGTGCCAGCAGTCTAGAACTACCCCAAAACACCATATATTTT	CASSLELPQNTIYF
TRBD1	15	TRBV9	TRBJ1-2	.	TGTGCCAGCAGCGTAGGACAGGGGTATAACTATGGCTACACCTTC	CASSVGQGYNYGYTF
.	15	TRBV4-3	TRBJ2-5	.	TGCGCCAGCAGCCAAGATTTATTGGCTGGTGGGACCCAGTACTTC	CASSQDLLAGGTQYF
.	15	TRBV5-1	TRBJ1-1	once	TGCGCCAGCAGCTTGGATGTGCAGGGGAGCACTGAAGCTTTCTTT	CASSLDVQGSTEAFF
.	14	TRBV27	TRBJ2-7	many	TGTGCCAGCAGTTTGTCAGGGACTCCCTACGAGCAGTACTTC	CASSLSGTPYEQYF
.	16	TRBV7-9	TRBJ1-2	.	TGTGCCAGCAGCTTCCTCTGGGAAGAACAGGGAGATGGCTACACCTTC	CASSFLWEEQGDGYTF
TRBD2	16	TRBV3-1/TRBV3-2	TRBJ2-3	.	TGTGCCAGCAGCCAATACGTTCCGCTAGCGGGGGGGAAGCAGTATTTT	CASSQYVPLAGGKQYF
TRBD2	15	TRBV2	TRBJ2-1	once	TGTGCCAGCAGTGGGACTAGCGGAGGTAACAATGAGCAGTTCTTC	CASSGTSGGNNEQFF
TRBD1	18	TRBV13	TRBJ1-1	.	TGTGCCAGCAGCTTAGTTTGGAGTCGGGACAGGGAGAACACTGAAGCTTTCTTT	CASSLVWSRDRENTEAFF
.	13	TRBV12-3/TRBV12-4	TRBJ1-2	.	TGTGCCAGCAGTTTAGATCCCGGGGGAGGCTACACCTTC	CASSLDPGGGYTF
TRBD2	15	TRBV5-1	TRBJ2-1	.	TGCGCCAGCAGCTCGACTAGCGGGAGTTACAATGAGCAGTTCTTC	CASSSTSGSYNEQFF
.	15	TRBV7-9	TRBJ2-2	.	TGTGCCAGCATCCCGCGGGACAGGAACACCGGGGAGCTGTTTTTT	CASIPRDRNTGELFF
.	13	TRBV5-1	TRBJ2-7	.	TGCGCCAGCACCTTCTCTACTGGCGGCGGGCAGTACTTC	CASTFSTGGGQYF
TRBD1	15	TRBV18	TRBJ2-7	.	TGTGCCAGCGCTACACAGGGGGCCAGCTCCTACGAGCAGTACTTC	CASATQGASSYEQYF
.	12	TRBV6-2/TRBV6-3	TRBJ1-2	.	TGTGCCAGCAGCGCCCCAGGGGATGGCTACACCTTC	CASSAPGDGYTF
.	16	TRBV7-2	TRBJ2-7	.	TGTGCCAGCAGCAGAATCCAATCACAGGCTACCTACGAGCAGTACTTC	CASSRIQSQATYEQYF
TRBD1	16	TRBV9	TRBJ2-3	once	TGTGCCAGCAGCGCAGGGACAGGGGGTTACACAGATACGCAGTATTTT	CASSAGTGGYTDTQYF
.	14	TRBV19	TRBJ2-7	.	TGTGCCAGTAGTCGACTCGGGGTGGAACACGAGCAGTACTTC	CASSRLGVEHEQYF
.	15	TRBV3-1/TRBV3-2	TRBJ1-2	.	TGTGCCAGCAGCCAAGACAACCCGAGGGTTGGCGGCTACACCTTC	CASSQDNPRVGGYTF
.	15	TRBV9	TRBJ1-4	.	TGTGCCAGCAGCGTAGATGGCCAGGGGACTGAAAAACTGTTTTTT	CASSVDGQGTEKLFF
.	13	TRBV7-2	TRBJ2-5	.	TGTGCCAGCAGCATAGACTCGAAAGAGACCCAGTACTTC	CASSIDSKETQYF
TRBD2	18	TRBV15	TRBJ2-1	.	TGTGCCACCAGCAGAGGGGTTCTTATCGGGACTAGCGGGAGTGAGCAGTTCTTC	CATSRGVLIGTSGSEQFF
TRBD2	15	TRBV14	TRBJ2-5	.	TGTGCCAGCAGCCCTGCCGGGACTAGCGGAGGGACCCAGTACTTC	CASSPAGTSGGTQYF
TRBD2	20	TRBV29-1	TRBJ2-4	.	TGCAGCGTTGGGTGGAACCCCTTGAGTAGCGGGAGGGTAGCCAAAAACATTCAGTACTTC	CSVGWNPLSSGRVAKNIQYF
.	11	TRBV7-2	TRBJ2-3	.	TGTGCCAGCAGCCCGGTTGATACGCAGTATTTT	CASSPVDTQYF
.	15	TRBV7-8	TRBJ1-4	.	TGTGCCAGCACCCTGACAGGTCTAGCATTAGAAAAACTGTTTTTT	CASTLTGLALEKLFF
.	13	TRBV30	TRBJ1-2	.	TGTGCCTGGAGTGGGCTTCGGGAGTATGGCTACACCTTC	CAWSGLREYGYTF
.	13	TRBV11-2	TRBJ2-7	.	TGTGCCAGCAGCTTAGGGGGCCTCTACGAGCAGTACTTC	CASSLGGLYEQYF
.	17	TRBV11-2	TRBJ1-3	.	TGTGCCAGCAGCTTAGTTCAGACTCCCATCTCTGGAAACACCATATATTTT	CASSLVQTPISGNTIYF
.	14	TRBV11-2	TRBJ1-3	.	TGTGCCAGCAGCTCACAAGTGACTGGAAACACCATATATTTT	CASSSQVTGNTIYF
.	15	TRBV5-1	TRBJ2-7	.	TGCGCCAGCAGCTTGTACGGGGATCCACCCTACGAGCAGTACTTC	CASSLYGDPPYEQYF
TRBD2	17	TRBV18	TRBJ2-1	.	TGTGCCAGCTCACCCCCCGGTTTGAGCGGGAGGGGGGGTGAGCAGTTCTTC	CASSPPGLSGRGGEQFF
TRBD1	13	TRBV6-5	TRBJ1-1	.	TGTGCCACCCAGACAGGGGCCGTCACTGAAGCTTTCTTT	CATQTGAVTEAFF
.	13	TRBV11-3	TRBJ2-7	.	TGTGCCAGCAGCTTCCAGGGTAGGAACGAGCAGTACTTC	CASSFQGRNEQYF
TRBD1	17	TRBV7-8	TRBJ2-7	.	TGTGCCAGCAGTTTACTGTCCGGGACAGGTGCCTCCTACGAGCAGTACTTC	CASSLLSGTGASYEQYF
.	16	TRBV6-2/TRBV6-3	TRBJ2-3	.	TGTGCCAGCAGTTACTGGCTAGCTGATCTTGTAGATACGCAGTATTTT	CASSYWLADLVDTQYF
TRBD1	13	TRBV12-3/TRBV12-4	TRBJ1-2	.	TGTGCCAGCAGAGACAGGGGGAGCTATGGCTACACCTTC	CASRDRGSYGYTF
TRBD1	15	TRBV5-1	TRBJ1-2	.	TGCGCCAGCAGCGCCGGGACAGGGGGCGATTATGGCTACACCTTC	CASSAGTGGDYGYTF
.	17	TRBV9	TRBJ1-2	.	TGTGCCAGCAGCGCACCAACCGGGACAAGGATATGGTATGGCTACACCTTC	CASSAPTGTRIWYGYTF
TRBD1	15	TRBV3-1/TRBV3-2	TRBJ2-7	.	TGTGCCAGCAGCCAGACAGGGGCGAAATCCTACGAGCAGTACTTC	CASSQTGAKSYEQYF
TRBD1	18	TRBV7-9	TRBJ1-1	.	TGTGCCAGCAGCCCGCATTGGCCTAGGGGACAGGGTTGGCCTGAAGCTTTCTTT	CASSPHWPRGQGWPEAFF
TRBD1	16	TRBV7-2	TRBJ1-6	.	TGTGCCAGCAGGCGAACAGGGGGCGGGATTAAATCACCCCTCCACTTT	CASRRTGGGIKSPLHF
TRBD1	15	TRBV9	TRBJ1-2	.	TGTGCCAGCAGCGTCGGACAGGGGAATATCCATGGCTACACCTTC	CASSVGQGNIHGYTF
.	15	TRBV15	TRBJ1-1	.	TGTGCCACCAGCAGGGATAGAGGGAGGGGGACTGAAGCTTTCTTT	CATSRDRGRGTEAFF
TRBD1	17	TRBV18	TRBJ2-2	few	TGTGCCAGCTCACGCCTCGCGACAGGGAGCGGCACCGGGGAGCTGTTTTTT	CASSRLATGSGTGELFF
TRBD2	16	TRBV7-2	TRBJ2-7	.	TGTGCCAGCAGCTCCCGGGGGGCTAGCGGGAGGAGGGAGCAGTACTTC	CASSSRGASGRREQYF
TRBD1	17	TRBV5-1	TRBJ1-4	few	TGCGCCAGCAGCTCCGTCCCCCCCCAGGGGGCTTATGAAAAACTGTTTTTT	CASSSVPPQGAYEKLFF
.	13	TRBV6-2/TRBV6-3	TRBJ1-2	.	TGTGCCAGCAGCCAGGGGTCTAACTATGGCTACACCTTC	CASSQGSNYGYTF
.	16	TRBV13	TRBJ1-3	.	TGTGCCAGCAGCTTTAGGGGAAGTAGCTCTGGAAACACCATATATTTT	CASSFRGSSSGNTIYF
.	13	TRBV5-6	TRBJ1-1	few	TGTGCCAGCAGCTTGGCCTCGGGCACTGAAGCTTTCTTT	CASSLASGTEAFF